This T cell receptor (beta chain) was retrieved from a study of CD8 T cells in Susac syndrome. On the study more broadly: Susac syndrome patients were untreated, on corticosteroids with some adding intravenous immunoglobulin, or on intravenous immunoglobulin only. General study findings and limits: Maximal CD8+ clonal expansion in Susac was observed within TEMRA cells and among active patients. Total CD8+ and CD8+ TEMRA repertoires contained fewer than 20 and five Susac-specific public clones, respectively.

With random hexamers, about 0.5 to 1 ug RNA was reverse transcribed. TCRdb re-called the immunoSEQ multiplex PCR reads through MiXCR, storing one row per CDR3 protein. Here the sample spans around 80,000 distinct CDR3 sequences, over 85% being singletons. On this clonotype itself: What it binds is not known.

The CDR3 is 13 residues long. The germline gives CDR1 SEHNR, CDR2 FQNEAQ (reference sequence). The J segment lost 16 bases and the V segment lost 3 bases, leaving 11 bases of the junction unmatched. This TCR derives from a human donor with Susac syndrome. Sample: CD8+ T cells from PBMCs. This sequence joins TRBV7-9 and TRBJ1-3, with TRBD1 matching 8 bases. CDR3 loop: CASSFDRGWGLYF. For the CDR3, the DNA is TGTGCCAGCAGCTTCGACAGGGGATGGGGCTTGTATTTT.